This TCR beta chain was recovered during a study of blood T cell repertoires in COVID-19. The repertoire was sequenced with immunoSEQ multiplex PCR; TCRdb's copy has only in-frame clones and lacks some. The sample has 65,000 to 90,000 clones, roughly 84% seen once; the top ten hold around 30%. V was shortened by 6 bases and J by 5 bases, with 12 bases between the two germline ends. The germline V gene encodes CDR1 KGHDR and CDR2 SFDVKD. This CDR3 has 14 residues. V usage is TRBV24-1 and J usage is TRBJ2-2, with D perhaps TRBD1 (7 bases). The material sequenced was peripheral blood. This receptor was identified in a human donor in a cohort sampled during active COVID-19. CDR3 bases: TGTGCCACCAGTAGGCAGGGGGGAACCGGGGAGCTGTTTTTT. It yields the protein CATSRQGGTGELFF.